A single sample gave rise to the 27 T cell receptor beta chains below, sequenced in a study of T cells in Graves' hyperthyroidism and ophthalmopathy. RNA transcripts served as the template for amplifying TCR beta CDR3 regions. HTBI primers were used for first-round RT-PCR of the TCR CDR3. TCRdb re-called the multiplex PCR reads through MiXCR, storing one row per CDR3 protein. The table lists approximately 400,000 distinct CDR3 sequences, roughly 13% of them singletons. The source material was blood. These receptor sequences come from a woman aged 60 to 75 with Graves' hyperthyroidism.

This chain joins TRBV24-1 and TRBJ2-3; D ambiguous. This CDR3 is 11 amino acids long. Germline V gene sequence: CDR1 KGHDR, CDR2 SFDVKD. Between the trimmed V and J ends, which lost 7 bases and 1 base, there was a span of 2 bases. Here the CDR3 DNA reads TGTGCCACCAGAGGCACAGATACGCAGTATTTT. Protein product: CATRGTDTQYF.

This clonotype was seen at least ten times. This chain connects TRBV12-3 or TRBV12-4 to TRBJ1-6; TRBD1 matches 10 bases. Trimming removed 8 bases from V and 8 bases from J; junction bases left unmatched: 6. The CDR3 runs to 14 residues. The CDR3, as DNA: TGTGCCAGCTCCCTCGGGACAGGGGATTCACCCCTCCACTTT. It codes for CASSLGTGDSPLHF.

This clonotype was seen repeatedly, ten times or more. The genes are TRBV2 and TRBJ1-2, with D uncertain. This CDR3 has 13 residues. Trimming left V 4 bases short and J 3 bases short, with 9 bases between. Germline V lookup: CDR1 SNHLY, CDR2 FYNNEI. Written as DNA, the CDR3 is TGTGCCAGCAGTGTCGACGGCTACTATGGCTACACCTTC. This sequence encodes CASSVDGYYGYTF.

This clonotype was observed a handful of times. The chain links TRBV29-1 to TRBJ2-7; D is perhaps TRBD1 (6 bases). The CDR3 has 13 amino acids. Germline V CDR1 and CDR2: SQVTM, ANQGSEA. The ends were cut back, 4 bases at V and 2 bases at J, with 12 bases in the middle. The DNA of the CDR3 is TGCAGCGTTGCCCGCCGGACAGCCTACGAGCAGTACTTC. It specifies CSVARRTAYEQYF.

This clonotype occurred many times. The J gene is TRBJ2-7, the V gene TRBV18; 10 positions agree with TRBD1. Germline-derived CDR1 and CDR2 are KGHSH and LQKENI. The CDR3 contains 14 residues. Germline trimming cut 4 bases from V and 4 bases from J; bases unmatched to any gene: 4. CDR3 region: CASSRQGANYEQYF. CDR3 nucleotides: TGTGCCAGCTCACGACAGGGGGCTAATTACGAGCAGTACTTC.

The V call is TRBV6-1, the J call TRBJ2-1, with 12 positions matching TRBD2. Germline loops: CDR1 MNHNS, CDR2 SASEGT. V shed 3 bases, J shed 8 bases, and the junction held 5 bases outside the gene matches. This CDR3 comprises 15 residues. CDR3 sequence reads: CASSETSGSADEQFF. The CDR3 bases are TGTGCCAGCAGTGAGACTAGCGGGAGTGCTGATGAGCAGTTCTTC.

This clonotype was seen a few times. V usage is TRBV27 and J usage is TRBJ2-7; TRBD1 matches at 9 bases. Per the germline V gene, CDR1 is MNHEY and CDR2 is SMNVEV (reference sequence). J lost 1 base, V lost 6 bases, and 4 bases had no gene match. The CDR3 contains 14 residues. The CDR3 here is CASRAGTGSYEQYF. CDR3 coding DNA: TGTGCCAGCAGAGCCGGGACAGGGTCCTACGAGCAGTACTTC.

This clonotype was seen ten or more times. The chain links TRBV11-3 to TRBJ2-2, with 7 bases matching TRBD1. V shed 5 bases and J 6 bases; nucleotides not matched to a gene: 12. The CDR3 covers 16 residues. Looked up from germline, CDR1 is SGHNT and CDR2 is YENEEA. In DNA form, the CDR3 reads TGTGCCAGCAGCACACGACAGGGCGGGTATCCCGGGGAGCTGTTTTTT. Amino acid sequence: CASSTRQGGYPGELFF.

This clonotype was recorded many times. CDR3 DNA: TGTGCCAGCAGTTACGGGGGCAGAGGGGGCACCGGGGAGCTGTTTTTT. Amino acid sequence: CASSYGGRGGTGELFF. The chain is built from TRBV6-5 and TRBJ2-2; tentatively, D is TRBD1 (6 bases). The germline V gene encodes CDR1 MNHEY and CDR2 SVGAGI. The CDR3 sequence is 16 residues long. V dropped 2 bases and J dropped 4 bases, with 14 bases sitting between them.

A remark on this clonotype: Possible read error: a much larger clone is one base away. The V call is TRBV20-1, the J call TRBJ2-5; 7 nucleotides align to TRBD1. The germline gives CDR1 DFQATT, CDR2 SNEGSKA (reference sequence). CDR3 length equals 14 residues. The CDR3 sequence is CSKKRSAGGETQYF. The CDR3 region has the DNA TGCAGCAAAAAGAGGTCGGCAGGGGGAGAGACCCAGTACTTC.

The rearrangement links TRBV6-1 to TRBJ2-1; TRBD2 matches at 10 bases. Trimming cost V 5 bases and J 4 bases; bases outside gene matches: 5. The V gene's germline CDR1 is MNHNS and CDR2 SASEGT. The CDR3 covers 15 residues. The CDR3 DNA reads as TGTGCCAGCAGTCGTCTAGCGGGAGAGTACAATGAGCAGTTCTTC. Translation: CASSRLAGEYNEQFF.

CDR3 in DNA: TGCGCCAGCAACCAGGGACCCTGGAACACTGAAGCTTTCTTT. Protein sequence: CASNQGPWNTEAFF. This rearrangement joins TRBV4-1 to TRBJ1-1; D may be TRBD1 (5 bases). CDR3 size: 14 residues. Looked up from germline, CDR1 is MGHRA and CDR2 is YSYEKL. The germline V and J ends were trimmed by 7 bases and 1 base, with 13 bases remaining between them.

In its sample, this clonotype was seen a few times. The chain recombines TRBV18 with TRBJ1-5; tentative D call: TRBD1 (6 bases). CDR3 length: 14 amino acids. Trimming took off 0 bases at V and 6 bases at J, with 9 bases between the two ends. CDR1 is KGHSH, CDR2 LQKENI, per germline. CDR3 nucleotides: TGTGCCAGCTCACCACCGGGGGGCGGTCAGCCCCAGCATTTT. Translation gives CASSPPGGGQPQHF.

This clonotype was seen ten or more times. This sequence joins TRBV5-1 and TRBJ2-7; 11 positions agree with TRBD2. V dropped 4 bases and J dropped 0; count of bases not matched to a gene: 15. Germline V lookup: CDR1 SGHRS, CDR2 YFSETQ. This CDR3 is built from 19 residues. The CDR3 loop is CASSPRSTSGTRSSYEQYF. For the CDR3, the DNA is TGCGCCAGCAGCCCCCGGTCGACTAGCGGGACCAGGAGCTCCTACGAGCAGTACTTC.

This clonotype came up a few times. V gene TRBV7-2 combines with J gene TRBJ2-4; the match to TRBD2 covers 7 bases. V trimming: 3 bases; J trimming: 1 base; junction bases outside the gene matches: 9. Germline CDR1 SGHTA, CDR2 FQGNSA. The CDR3 is 17 amino acids. CDR3 residues: CASSLGGGNAAKNIQYF. CDR3 coding DNA: TGTGCCAGCAGCTTGGGGGGGGGGAACGCTGCCAAAAACATTCAGTACTTC.

In this sample, this clonotype turned up a few times. The gene calls are TRBV20-1 and TRBJ2-1, with D perhaps matching TRBD1 or TRBD2 (6 bases each). The CDR3 length is 16 residues. CDR1 and CDR2 (germline): DFQATT, SNEGSKA (reference sequence). Trimming removed 3 bases at V and 0 bases at J, with 15 bases between. CDR3 residues: CSASDVGGGSYNEQFF. CDR3 DNA sequence: TGCAGTGCTAGCGACGTAGGGGGAGGCTCCTACAATGAGCAGTTCTTC.

This clonotype was picked up a small number of times. This rearrangement joins TRBV12-3 or TRBV12-4 to TRBJ2-1, with D uncertain. The CDR3 extends over 14 amino acids. The V end was cut by 5 bases, the J end by 8 bases, with 16 bases between. In nucleotides, the CDR3 is TGTGCCAGCAGTCCAGGTCTGGGTCGGGATGAGCAGTTCTTC. Translating it yields CASSPGLGRDEQFF.

This clonotype was recorded once. The chain joins TRBV28 to TRBJ1-5, with D maybe TRBD1 (5 bases). CDR1 MDHEN and CDR2 SYDVKM come from the germline V gene. This CDR3 spans 21 amino acids. V was shortened by 3 bases and J by 0 bases, with 27 bases between the two germline ends. CDR3 sequence (DNA): TGTGCCAGCAGTTTGGGGCACTCGGTCGTTTTTCTGCCCGCTAGCAATCAGCCCCAGCATTTT. Protein product: CASSLGHSVVFLPASNQPQHF.

The V and J genes are TRBV27 and TRBJ2-1, with 7 positions matching TRBD2. The J segment lost 0 bases and the V segment lost 3 bases, leaving 5 bases of the junction unmatched. CDR3 length equals 16 residues. Germline values: CDR1 MNHEY, CDR2 SMNVEV (reference sequence). The CDR3 nucleotides read TGTGCCAGCAGTTTTTTGGCTAGCGGCTCCTACAATGAGCAGTTCTTC. Translating it yields CASSFLASGSYNEQFF.

This clonotype was counted at least ten times. This chain joins TRBV6-1 and TRBJ2-1; 9 bases map to TRBD1. From germline, CDR1 is MNHNS and CDR2 SASEGT. V was clipped by 4 bases and J by 5 bases; unmatched bases: 6. This CDR3 comprises 15 residues. CDR3 coding DNA: TGTGCCAGCAGTGCCGCCGGGACAGGGAACAATGAGCAGTTCTTC. It yields the protein CASSAAGTGNNEQFF.

This CDR3 reads CASSLVRGYGELFF. In DNA form, the CDR3 reads TGTGCCAGCAGCTTGGTCAGGGGCTACGGGGAGCTGTTTTTT. The J gene is TRBJ2-2, the V gene TRBV5-6; D may be TRBD1 (6 bases). V was cut by 0 bases and J by 7 bases, with 10 bases left in between. Germline CDR1 and CDR2: SGHDT and YYEEEE. The CDR3 sequence is 14 residues long.

This clonotype was seen ten or more times. V usage is TRBV2 and J usage is TRBJ2-3; D gene ambiguous. Germline V CDR1 and CDR2: SNHLY, FYNNEI. The ends were cut back, 7 bases at V and 0 bases at J, with 17 bases in the middle. The CDR3 has 16 residues. CDR3 region: CASTPSPQASTDTQYF. CDR3 DNA: TGTGCCAGCACCCCAAGCCCCCAGGCGAGCACAGATACGCAGTATTTT.

In regard to this clonotype: This may be a read error: a much more frequent sequence differs by one nucleotide. The J gene is TRBJ2-7, the V gene TRBV29-1; TRBD2 might be the D (6 bases). Germline V gives CDR1 SQVTM, CDR2 ANQGSEA. The CDR3 has 15 amino acids. The CDR3 DNA follows: TGCAGCGTTGCGGGGCTAGCGAGAAACTCCTACAAGCAGTACTTC. Protein product: CSVAGLARNSYKQYF.

This clonotype was counted ten times or more. This CDR3 reads CASSLDRGGIHTF. CDR3 in DNA: TGTGCCAGCAGCTTGGACAGGGGTGGGATCCACACCTTC. The chain uses TRBV5-6 and TRBJ1-2, with TRBD1 identical over 7 bases. V lost 0 bases, J lost 12 bases, and 8 bases stayed unmatched. The CDR3 is 13 amino acids. The germline V gene has CDR1 SGHDT and CDR2 YYEEEE.

The sample holds a few counts of this clonotype. This chain joins TRBV9 and TRBJ2-2, with 8 bases matching TRBD2. The V gene end was trimmed by 0 bases and the J gene end by 4 bases; junction bases not matched to a gene: 5. The CDR3 runs 16 residues. Germline CDR1 is SGDLS and CDR2 is YYNGEE. CDR3: CASSVATGGVTGELFF. The CDR3 nucleotides are TGTGCCAGCAGCGTAGCGACGGGAGGGGTCACCGGGGAGCTGTTTTTT.

This clonotype was detected only once. The genes are TRBV9 and TRBJ2-2; tentatively, D is TRBD2 (6 bases). Trimming took off 6 bases at V and 2 bases at J, with 11 bases between the two ends. Germline CDR1 reads SGDLS; CDR2 reads YYNGEE. The CDR3 extends over 14 amino acids. CDR3 nucleotides: TGTGCCAGCAAGCTGGGACTTAACACCGGGGAGCTGTTTTTT. Translating gives CASKLGLNTGELFF.

This sequence joins TRBV6-1 and TRBJ2-1, with 7 nucleotides matching TRBD2. V trimming: 7 bases; J trimming: 5 bases; junction bases outside the gene matches: 8. The V gene's germline CDR1 is MNHNS and CDR2 SASEGT. The CDR3 consists of 14 residues. The CDR3 sequence: CASTPRSGDNEQFF. CDR3 nucleotides: TGTGCCAGCACCCCGAGAAGCGGGGACAATGAGCAGTTCTTC.